Below are 13 T cell receptor beta chains sequenced from a single sample in a study of beta chain features in type 1 diabetes. The whole isolated RNA underwent reverse transcription, so sequencing captured expressed TCRB transcripts. The table came from immunoSEQ multiplex PCR; TCRdb's copy has only in-frame clones and leaves some out. The table shows 250,000 to 350,000 clones, with 11% to 15% occurring only once. Sequencing was performed on central memory CD4+ T cells from blood. The receptors were gathered from a man aged 25-45 years in good health.

This clone was seen a few times. V usage is TRBV10-3 and J usage is TRBJ2-5; TRBD1 aligns across 7 bases. The CDR3 loop spans 13 amino acids. Germline V gene sequence: CDR1 ENHRY, CDR2 SYGVKD. Losses at the gene ends were 5 bases for V and 1 base for J; bases not matched to a gene: 1. Here the CDR3 DNA reads TGTGCCATCAGTTACAGGGGCCAAGAGACCCAGTACTTC. Its protein product is CAISYRGQETQYF.

The CDR3 loop is CASSLRGRYNEQFF. CDR3 coding DNA: TGTGCCAGCAGTCTTCGGGGGCGCTACAATGAGCAGTTCTTC. The chain couples TRBV2 to TRBJ2-1; D is perhaps TRBD1 or TRBD2 (6 bases each). Germline V gene data show CDR1 as SNHLY and CDR2 as FYNNEI. Deletions cut 5 bases from V and 3 bases from J, with 11 bases between. CDR3 size: 14 residues.

The chain recombines TRBV2 with TRBJ2-2; 13 nucleotides match TRBD2. Losses at the gene ends were 4 bases for V and 7 bases for J; bases not matched to a gene: 9. The germline V gene has CDR1 SNHLY and CDR2 FYNNEI. CDR3 length equals 17 residues. This CDR3 is CASSVLAGGRYDGELFF. The DNA for the CDR3 is TGTGCCAGCAGTGTACTAGCGGGGGGGCGATACGACGGGGAGCTGTTTTTT.

This clone was detected a few times. The CDR3 DNA reads TGTGCCAGTAGTCCGGACAGCCGGAGGGGCTACACCTTC. Protein product: CASSPDSRRGYTF. This rearrangement joins TRBV19 to TRBJ1-2; weak D call: TRBD1 (6 bases). Germline-derived CDR1 and CDR2 are LNHDA and SQIVND (reference sequence). The CDR3 totals 13 residues. V was trimmed by 5 bases and J by 8 bases, leaving 15 bases between them.

The rearrangement links TRBV11-2 to TRBJ1-2, with 8 positions matching TRBD1. The CDR3 is made up of 16 amino acids. The V and J ends lost 5 bases and 5 bases, in that order; junction bases with no gene match: 13. Germline V lookup: CDR1 SGHAT, CDR2 FQNNGV. In nucleotides, the CDR3 is TGTGCCAGCAGCCCGGTCCAGGGGGCTTTGGGGTATGGCTACACCTTC. It specifies CASSPVQGALGYGYTF. Supplemented by reference TRBV11-2 and TRBJ1-2, the full variable domain reads EAGVAQSPRYKIIEKRQSVAFWCNPISGHATLYWYQQILGQGPKLLIQFQNNGVVDDSQLPKDRFSAERLKGVDSTLKIQPAKLEDSAVYLCASSPVQGALGYGYTFGSGTRLTVV.

Remarks on this clone: One end of the junction is discordant with germline, which a read error may explain. This sequence joins TRBV5-1 and TRBJ2-3; 7 bases line up with TRBD2. The CDR3 is 14 residues long. Germline-derived CDR1 and CDR2 are SGHRS and YFSETQ. CDR3 nucleotides: TGCGCCAGCAACTTGGAGGGGCGGGAGGATACGCAGTATTTT. Translation gives CASNLEGREDTQYF.

This clone came up a few times. V usage is TRBV11-2 and J usage is TRBJ2-1, with D maybe TRBD2 (6 bases). V was cut by 1 base and J by 5 bases, with 6 bases left in between. The length of the CDR3 is 13 residues. CDR1 and CDR2 from the germline V gene are SGHAT and FQNNGV. The DNA of the CDR3 is TGTGCCAGCAGCTTAGGACTAGACAATGAGCAGTTCTTC. It yields the protein CASSLGLDNEQFF.

This chain uses TRBV7-8 with TRBJ2-7; D is possibly TRBD1 (6 bases). The CDR3 sequence is 16 residues long. V was clipped by 6 bases and J by 0 bases, with 18 bases between them. Germline V gene lookup returns CDR1 SGHVS and CDR2 FQNEAQ. CDR3 region: CASRPGTLPFSYEQYV. The CDR3 DNA reads as TGTGCCAGCAGGCCCGGGACACTTCCCTTCTCCTACGAGCAGTACGTC.

CDR3 sequence reads: CASSKDSKNSPLHF. DNA for the CDR3: TGTGCCAGCAGCAAGGACAGCAAAAATTCACCCCTCCACTTT. The gene calls are TRBV7-9 and TRBJ1-6; D is perhaps TRBD1 (6 bases). In germline, CDR1 is SEHNR, CDR2 FQNEAQ (reference sequence). V lost 5 bases, J lost 7 bases, and 12 bases lay in between. The CDR3 has 14 amino acids.

J is TRBJ2-3 and V is TRBV4-3; 12 bases agree with TRBD2. The V and J ends lost 0 bases and 2 bases, in that order; junction bases with no gene match: 6. The CDR3 consists of 18 residues. Germline CDR1 and CDR2: LGHNA and YSLEER. CDR3 region: CASSQEASGGANTDTQYF. The DNA of the CDR3 is TGCGCCAGCAGCCAAGAGGCTAGCGGGGGGGCTAACACAGATACGCAGTATTTT.

A few counts support this clone. The chain employs TRBV11-3 and TRBJ1-1; D is possibly TRBD1 (5 bases). Germline V CDR1 and CDR2: SGHNT, YENEEA. The CDR3 has 15 amino acids. V was trimmed by 5 bases and J by 0 bases, leaving 13 bases between them. The CDR3 DNA is TGTGCCAGCAGCCGCGCCGGGACGGTGAACACTGAAGCTTTCTTT. Encoded protein: CASSRAGTVNTEAFF.

The table lists this clone with many counts. J is TRBJ2-7 and V is TRBV7-2, with D possibly TRBD1 on 5 matching bases. CDR1 is SGHTA and CDR2 is FQGNSA in the germline V gene. This CDR3 spans 13 amino acids. V was clipped by 5 bases and J by 6 bases, with 14 bases between them. In DNA form, the CDR3 reads TGTGCCAGCAGCCGCGAAAGGGGTCGCGAGCAGTACTTC. Its translation is CASSRERGREQYF.

The table lists this clone with many counts. J is TRBJ2-3 and V is TRBV5-4; possibly TRBD1 for D (6 bases). Germline CDR1 is SGHNT and CDR2 is YYREEE (reference sequence). The CDR3 is made up of 15 amino acids. Trimming stripped 5 bases from V and 1 base from J, with 14 bases between. The CDR3 sequence is CASRAGVGGTDTQYF. In DNA form, the CDR3 reads TGTGCCAGCAGAGCAGGGGTCGGGGGCACAGATACGCAGTATTTT.